This passage covers 12 T cell receptor beta chains from one sample sequenced in a study of cytomegalovirus exposure and HLA in healthy donors. A multiplex PCR was run with 60 Vbeta primers and 13 Jbeta primers. Produced via immunoSEQ multiplex PCR; TCRdb's table is partial and in-frame only. Altogether some 90,000 clones are present, 69% being singletons, with the ten largest covering around 2.5%. Sequencing used PBMCs. The source of these receptors is a man aged 50 to 59 in good health and CMV-seronegative.

The V and J genes are TRBV18 and TRBJ2-1, with D possibly matching TRBD2 (6 bases). Germline values: CDR1 KGHSH, CDR2 LQKENI. The length of the CDR3 is 13 residues. V dropped 5 bases and J dropped 4 bases, with 9 bases sitting between them. CDR3 sequence reads: CASSMGLYNEQFF. CDR3 sequence (DNA): TGTGCCAGCTCAATGGGACTGTACAATGAGCAGTTCTTC.

This chain uses TRBV11-2 with TRBJ1-2; 7 bases line up with TRBD1. This CDR3 region has 15 residues. CDR1 and CDR2 (germline): SGHAT, FQNNGV. The V segment lost 6 bases and the J segment 5 bases; nucleotides outside the gene matches: 12. CDR3 protein: CASRFTGTETYGYTF. CDR3 nucleotides: TGTGCCAGCAGGTTCACCGGGACAGAGACTTATGGCTACACCTTC.

The chain couples TRBV11-2 to TRBJ1-3; D gene unclear. The CDR3 runs 15 residues. The ends were cut back, 2 bases at V and 0 bases at J, with 8 bases in the middle. The germline gives CDR1 SGHAT, CDR2 FQNNGV. Here the CDR3 reads CASSLQASSGNTIYF. DNA of the CDR3: TGTGCCAGCAGCTTACAGGCCAGCTCTGGAAACACCATATATTTT.

Only a few counts were recorded for this clone. The chain joins TRBV5-6 to TRBJ1-2; TRBD1 matches at 9 bases. CDR1 SGHDT and CDR2 YYEEEE come from the germline V gene. CDR3 size: 16 residues. V was clipped by 4 bases and J by 1 base; unmatched bases: 8. The CDR3, as DNA: TGTGCCAGCAGCCCGGCGGGGACAGGGCGTAACTATGGCTACACCTTC. This gives the protein CASSPAGTGRNYGYTF.

This chain joins TRBV29-1 and TRBJ1-1, with a weak D call TRBD1 (6 bases). The CDR3 extends over 13 amino acids. V dropped 7 bases and J dropped 1 base, with 13 bases sitting between them. CDR1 and CDR2 (germline): SQVTM, ANQGSEA. CDR3 protein: CSGGRNRNTEAFF. CDR3 nucleotide sequence: TGCAGCGGGGGGCGTAATCGGAACACTGAAGCTTTCTTT. The variable domain in full, completed from reference TRBV29-1 and TRBJ1-1, reads SAVISQKPSRDICQRGTSLTIQCQVDSQVTMMFWYRQQPGQSLTLIATANQGSEATYESGFVIDKFPISRPNLTFSTLTVSNMSPEDSSIYLCSGGRNRNTEAFFGQGTRLTVV.

V and J are TRBV10-3 and TRBJ2-7; D might be TRBD1 (8 bases). Germline V gene sequence: CDR1 ENHRY, CDR2 SYGVKD. The CDR3 contains 16 residues. The V and J ends lost 2 bases and 6 bases respectively, with 20 bases between them. The CDR3 loop is CAISEPGQGIAGEQYV. The CDR3 coding sequence is TGTGCCATCAGTGAGCCCGGACAGGGTATAGCGGGCGAGCAGTACGTC.

J is TRBJ1-2 and V is TRBV7-2; a possible D gene is TRBD1 (6 bases). The CDR3 sequence is 13 residues long. V was clipped by 0 bases and J by 8 bases, with 10 bases between them. The germline V gene has CDR1 SGHTA and CDR2 FQGNSA. The chain's CDR3 is CASSLAQRGGYTF. CDR3 nucleotide sequence: TGTGCCAGCAGCTTAGCTCAAAGGGGGGGCTACACCTTC. Full variable domain (missing parts from reference TRBV7-2 and TRBJ1-2): GAGVSQSPSNKVTEKGKDVELRCDPISGHTALYWYRQSLGQGLEFLIYFQGNSAPDKSGLPSDRFSAERTGGSVSTLTIQRTQQEDSAVYLCASSLAQRGGYTFGSGTRLTVV.

The rearrangement uses TRBV28 and TRBJ1-5; 7 nucleotides agree with TRBD1. Germline values: CDR1 MDHEN, CDR2 SYDVKM. J gave up 4 bases and V 6 bases, and 3 bases lay outside the gene matches. CDR3 size: 13 residues. The DNA of the CDR3 is TGTGCCAGCAGGCAGGGGGTGAATCAGCCCCAGCATTTT. The encoded protein is CASRQGVNQPQHF.

This clone was detected only a few times. The CDR3 spells CASSVELRGAPRNEQFF. In DNA, the CDR3 is TGTGCCAGCAGCGTAGAGCTGCGGGGGGCTCCGAGGAATGAGCAGTTCTTC. The rearrangement links TRBV9 to TRBJ2-1, with 8 bases matching TRBD2. Germline trimming cut 0 bases from V and 7 bases from J; bases unmatched to any gene: 12. This CDR3 has 17 amino acids. Germline CDR1 reads SGDLS; CDR2 reads YYNGEE.

A remark on this clone: Its ends do not fully match the called genes, so a read error is possible. This sequence joins TRBV4-2 and TRBJ2-3; perhaps TRBD1 as D (5 bases). Per germline, CDR1 LGHNA and CDR2 YNFKEQ. CDR3 length: 16 amino acids. CDR3 sequence reads: CASSQVIASFTGTQYF. In nucleotides, the CDR3 is TGTGCCAGCAGCCAAGTAATAGCAAGTTTCACAGGTACGCAGTATTTT.

The V gene is TRBV5-4, the J gene TRBJ2-3; 13 bases match TRBD2. The CDR3 consists of 17 residues. Trimming at V came to 3 bases and at J to 4 bases, leaving 8 bases not matched to a gene. CDR1 is SGHNT, CDR2 YYREEE, per germline (reference sequence). The CDR3 bases are TGTGCCAGCAGCTCGGGACTAGCGGGAAGGAACGCAGATACGCAGTATTTT. Encoded protein: CASSSGLAGRNADTQYF.

This clone was seen a few times. The gene calls are TRBV2 and TRBJ1-1, with 7 bases aligning to TRBD1. Germline assignment: CDR1 SNHLY and CDR2 FYNNEI. This CDR3 region has 14 residues. J was trimmed by 4 bases and V by 7 bases; bases with no gene match: 9. For the CDR3, the DNA is TGTGCCAGCACTCCCAGGGGGTGGCGCACTGAAGCTTTCTTT. It codes for CASTPRGWRTEAFF. Looking up the rest from reference TRBV2 and TRBJ1-1 gives the full variable domain: EPEVTQTPSHQVTQMGQEVILRCVPISNHLYFYWYRQILGQKVEFLVSFYNNEISEKSEIFDDQFSVERPDGSNFTLKIRSTKLEDSAMYFCASTPRGWRTEAFFGQGTRLTVV.